The 10 T cell receptor beta chains reported below all come from one sample, sequenced in a study of tumor-infiltrating lymphocytes in primary liver carcinoma (dated by TCRdb to about 2017). Blood RNA was extracted from unsorted whole blood using TRIzol reagent, and germline DNA was obtained with the DNeasy Blood & Tissue kit. The sequencer listed for this sample is Illumina HiSeq 2500. TCRbeta-specific cDNA was reverse-transcribed from 500 ng total RNA using a constant-region primer and ProtoScript II reverse transcriptase. TCRbeta libraries were built with three nested multiplex PCR rounds, a slightly modified ARM-PCR procedure. The first two PCR rounds used multiplex TRBV1-TRBV30 forward primers with a Cbeta reverse primer, each for about 10 cycles. In-frame beta chains were kept once TCRdb had trimmed the public reads at Q25 with fastp and called clones with MiXCR. Merged by CDR3 protein, the rows form single entries marked with the most common genes and DNA. This sample is represented by a few hundred thousand distinct CDR3 sequences; around three fifths of them were singletons. Over 15% of the sample belongs to the ten largest clones.

The sequenced sample consisted of peripheral blood. These receptors all stem from a woman aged 25 to 39 with primary liver carcinoma and hepatitis B virus infection.

A remark on this clonotype: The conserved phenylalanine or tryptophan normally closing the CDR3 is absent here, so this likely arose from a read error. The chain links TRBV12-3 or TRBV12-4 to TRBJ2-2; no reliable D call. The CDR3 loop spans 11 amino acids. The V end lost 5 bases, the J end lost 6 bases, and 4 bases lay between the germline ends. CDR3 coding DNA: TGTGCCAGCAGTCGCGCCGGGGAGCTGTTTTAT. Protein: CASSRAGELFY.

As regards this clonotype: Its ends do not fully match the called genes, so a read error is possible. The gene calls are TRBV10-3 and TRBJ2-1; D perhaps matches TRBD1 (6 bases). CDR1 and CDR2 from the germline V gene are ENHRY and SYGVKD. The CDR3 is 13 residues long. The chain's CDR3 is CAISERGNNEQSF. CDR3 coding DNA: TGTGCCATCAGTGAAAGGGGGAACAATGAGCAGTCCTTC.

About this clonotype itself: A much larger clonotype is one base distant, so this may be a read error. This chain uses TRBV29-1 with TRBJ2-1; D is unclear. V shed 4 bases and J shed 12 bases, with 31 bases lying between them. The germline V gene has CDR1 SQVTM and CDR2 ANQGSEA. There are 17 residues in the CDR3. CDR3 DNA: TGCAGCGTTGCCATACCCCTCCCCCTTAGCATAACGGTTCGGCAGTTCTTC. Its protein is CSVAIPLPLSITVRQFF.

About this clonotype itself: Since a much larger clone is just one base distant, this may be a read error. This chain uses TRBV6-5 with TRBJ2-2, with D uncertain. V lost 5 bases to trimming and J lost 5 bases, with 18 bases between them. Germline V gene lookup returns CDR1 MNHEY and CDR2 SVGAGI. The CDR3 has 16 residues. The chain's CDR3 is CASSTTRAPRTGELFF. The DNA of the CDR3 is TGTGCCAGCAGTACTACACGGGCCCCGAGGACCGGGGAGCTGTTTTTT.

As regards this clonotype: A much larger clone lies a single base off, so this may be a read error. This chain links TRBV11-3 with TRBJ2-2, with a tentative D call TRBD2 (5 bases). Deletions cut 2 bases from V and 5 bases from J, with 15 bases between. Germline CDR1 SGHNT, CDR2 YENEEA. This CDR3 has 16 residues. CDR3 DNA: TGTGCCAGCAGCTTAAGTCGGGAAGTCCTAACCGGGGAGCTGTTTTTT. As protein: CASSLSREVLTGELFF.

Points on this clonotype: A read error may produce the germline difference seen at one junction end. This chain uses TRBV11-2 with TRBJ2-3; TRBD2 matches at 11 bases. The CDR3 has 17 residues. CDR1 is SGHAT, CDR2 FQNNGV, per germline. CDR3 coding DNA: TGTGCTAGCACCAAAGTGGGACTAGCGGCAAGCACAGATACGCAGTATTTT. It specifies CASTKVGLAASTDTQYF.

Remarks on this clonotype: A much larger clone lies a single base off, so this may be a read error. This chain connects TRBV29-1 to TRBJ2-5; D unresolved. Germline V CDR1 and CDR2: SQVTM, ANQGSEA. V gave up 5 bases and J gave up 2 bases, with 9 bases separating them. CDR3 length: 12 amino acids. CDR3 sequence (DNA): TGCAGCGTTTCATTAGGGCAAGAGACCCAGTACTTC. Amino acids: CSVSLGQETQYF. Looking up the rest from reference TRBV29-1 and TRBJ2-5 gives the full variable domain: SAVISQKPSRDICQRGTSLTIQCQVDSQVTMMFWYRQQPGQSLTLIATANQGSEATYESGFVIDKFPISRPNLTFSTLTVSNMSPEDSSIYLCSVSLGQETQYFGPGTRLLVL.

Comments on this clonotype: A read error is possible here, since a much larger clone lies one base away. Since no conserved phenylalanine or tryptophan closes the CDR3, a read error is the likely cause. This sequence joins TRBV4-2 and TRBJ2-5; 10 nucleotides match TRBD1. The germline gives CDR1 LGHNA, CDR2 YNFKEQ. With 3 bases clipped from V and 4 bases from J, the junction kept 8 bases outside the gene matches. CDR3 length: 16 residues. Written as DNA, the CDR3 is TGTGCCAGCAGCCATACCCTGACAGGGGGCTTAGAGACCCAGTACCTC. Residues: CASSHTLTGGLETQYL.

J is TRBJ1-1 and V is TRBV6-2 or TRBV6-3; D gene uncertain. Looked up from germline, CDR1 is MNHEY and CDR2 is SVGEGT. This CDR3 is 12 amino acids long. The V gene lost 2 bases and the J gene lost 8 bases, with 9 bases spanning the gap. The CDR3 loop reads CASSYPIREAFF. DNA for the CDR3: TGTGCCAGCAGTTACCCGATCAGGGAAGCTTTCTTT.

On this clonotype: A much larger clone differs by one base, so this may be a read error. The chain is built from TRBV14 and TRBJ2-2; TRBD2 might be the D (6 bases). Germline V gene lookup returns CDR1 SGHDN and CDR2 FVKESK. The CDR3 runs 14 residues. CDR3 nucleotides: TGTGCCAGCAGCCAACCGGAGATAGCCGGGGGGCTGTTTTTT. Translated, it gives CASSQPEIAGGLFF.